The 21 T cell receptor beta chains presented below share a single source sample, sequenced in a study of T cell repertoires in cytomegalovirus infection (dated by TCRdb to between 2017 and 2020). The instrument was an Illumina HiSeq 1500. TCRdb reprocessed the public reads (quality trimming at Q25 with fastp, clone calling with MiXCR) and kept in-frame beta chains. Each CDR3 protein gets just one entry, which takes the most common genes and DNA from the rows behind it. Within this sample are about 570,000 distinct CDR3 sequences, with 40% of them counted one time only. Clones ranked in the top ten supply about 46% of the sample. For these receptors, no antigen is known. Reading the label with the study, this specimen's treatment or condition is: in vitro stimulation with specific CMV peptide epitopes to enrich CMV-specific T cells. This specimen consisted of cultured PBMCs, obtained from culture after CMV antigen stimulation. These receptors all come from a human donor in good health (CMV status not recorded). Some clones in this sample may be carry-over from other donors' samples.

This clonotype was found a few times. The chain uses TRBV7-8 and TRBJ2-3, with 7 bases lining up with TRBD2. Germline lookup yields CDR1 SGHVS and CDR2 FQNEAQ. Trimming took 1 base from V and 4 from J; bases not matched to a gene: 11. The CDR3 runs to 17 residues. For the CDR3, the DNA is TGTGCCAGCAGCTTAGGGGCGGGAGATGCGGGCGCAGATACGCAGTATTTT. It encodes CASSLGAGDAGADTQYF.

This sequence joins TRBV14 and TRBJ2-1, with D unclear. CDR1 is SGHDN and CDR2 is FVKESK in the germline V gene. V was cut by 0 bases and J by 6 bases, with 9 bases left in between. The CDR3 sequence is 14 residues long. CDR3 sequence reads: CASSQDLVPNEQFF. In DNA, the CDR3 is TGTGCCAGCAGCCAAGACCTCGTCCCCAATGAGCAGTTCTTC. The full variable domain, in which reference TRBV14 and TRBJ2-1 provide the parts outside the CDR3, is EAGVTQFPSHSVIEKGQTVTLRCDPISGHDNLYWYRRVMGKEIKFLLHFVKESKQDESGMPNNRFLAERTGGTYSTLKVQPAELEDSGVYFCASSQDLVPNEQFFGPGTRLTVL.

The chain links TRBV7-2 to TRBJ2-5; D remains unclear. The CDR3 runs to 17 residues. In germline, CDR1 is SGHTA, CDR2 FQGNSA. Trimming left V 1 base short and J 2 bases short, with 17 bases between. The CDR3 here is CASSLGQVVGRQETQYF. The CDR3 nucleotides are TGTGCCAGCAGCTTAGGACAAGTGGTAGGAAGACAAGAGACCCAGTACTTC.

The genes are TRBV19 and TRBJ2-1; D remains ambiguous. This CDR3 comprises 14 residues. Germline CDR1 and CDR2: LNHDA and SQIVND (reference sequence). The germline V and J ends were trimmed by 7 bases and 5 bases, with 15 bases remaining between them. Written as DNA, the CDR3 is TGTGCCAGTACAGGTCCGGCGGCAAACAATGAGCAGTTCTTC. Translation: CASTGPAANNEQFF.

This chain uses TRBV4-1 with TRBJ1-6; 9 bases are a match to TRBD1. Germline V gives CDR1 MGHRA, CDR2 YSYEKL. The length of the CDR3 is 17 residues. V lost 2 bases and J lost 8; bases outside the gene matches: 10. CDR3 sequence (DNA): TGCGCCAGCAGCCAAAACGAGGGGACAGGGCTTCATTCACCCCTCCACTTT. Its protein is CASSQNEGTGLHSPLHF.

This clonotype was detected a few times. The chain uses TRBV10-2 and TRBJ2-6, with 8 bases aligning to TRBD1. Germline V lookup: CDR1 WSHSY, CDR2 SAAADI. V was pared by 4 bases and J by 2 bases, with 19 bases of the junction left unmatched. This CDR3 region has 21 residues. The CDR3: CASSGIVPPDREAPGANVLTF. The CDR3 bases are TGCGCCAGCAGTGGCATCGTCCCCCCGGACAGGGAGGCCCCTGGGGCCAACGTCCTGACTTTC.

The rearrangement links TRBV29-1 to TRBJ2-5, with 7 bases aligning to TRBD1. V gave up 4 bases and J gave up 1 base; unmatched junction bases: 3. CDR1 is SQVTM, CDR2 ANQGSEA, per germline. CDR3 size: 13 residues. CDR3 in amino acids: CSVARDSQETQYF. CDR3 nucleotide sequence: TGCAGCGTTGCCCGGGACAGCCAAGAGACCCAGTACTTC.

The V and J genes are TRBV12-3 or TRBV12-4 and TRBJ2-7, with 10 bases matching TRBD1. V trimming: 6 bases; J trimming: 6 bases; junction bases outside the gene matches: 11. The CDR3 has 15 amino acids. CDR3 amino acids: CASSQTGTGVVEQYF. Written as DNA, the CDR3 is TGTGCCAGCAGCCAAACCGGGACAGGGGTGGTCGAGCAGTACTTC.

This clonotype was recorded a few times. V and J are TRBV6-1 and TRBJ2-4; perhaps D is TRBD1 or TRBD2 (6 bases each). V lost 3 bases to trimming and J lost 5 bases, with 14 bases between them. The CDR3 runs 15 residues. The V gene's germline CDR1 is MNHNS and CDR2 SASEGT. The CDR3 is CASSEGGQIQNIQYF. CDR3 nucleotides: TGTGCCAGCAGTGAGGGAGGACAGATTCAAAACATTCAGTACTTC.

This chain links TRBV7-9 with TRBJ1-1; D is possibly TRBD1 (5 bases). The CDR3 runs to 14 residues. Trimming cost V 3 bases and J 4 bases, with 12 bases left between them. Germline assignment: CDR1 SEHNR and CDR2 FQNEAQ (reference sequence). The CDR3 here is CASSFSQGSTEAFF. Written as DNA, the CDR3 is TGTGCCAGCAGCTTTTCCCAGGGAAGCACTGAAGCTTTCTTT.

CDR3: CASSPQGVHEQYF. The CDR3, as DNA: TGTGCCAGCTCACCTCAGGGAGTCCACGAGCAGTACTTC. This chain connects TRBV18 to TRBJ2-7, with D perhaps matching TRBD1 or TRBD2 (5 bases each). Trimming pared 3 bases from V and 5 bases from J, leaving 11 bases between. This CDR3 region has 13 residues. Germline CDR1 reads KGHSH; CDR2 reads LQKENI.

This clonotype is a singleton in its sample. This rearrangement joins TRBV20-1 to TRBJ2-3, with D unresolved. Looked up from germline, CDR1 is DFQATT and CDR2 is SNEGSKA (reference sequence). CDR3 length: 14 amino acids. V dropped 6 bases and J dropped 7 bases, with 20 bases sitting between them. The CDR3 nucleotides read TGCAGTGCATCTGACACCGTCGGTGGGCATACGCAGTATTTT. Translated: CSASDTVGGHTQYF.

CDR3 residues: CASTETMNTEAFF. The CDR3 nucleotides are TGTGCCAGCACTGAGACCATGAACACTGAAGCTTTCTTT. This chain joins TRBV2 and TRBJ1-1; D unresolved. Per the germline V gene, CDR1 is SNHLY and CDR2 is FYNNEI. V lost 7 bases and J 0 bases, leaving 9 bases between the germline ends. This CDR3 is built from 13 residues.

The chain is built from TRBV20-1 and TRBJ2-3; 12 positions match TRBD2. The CDR3 length is 14 residues. J was trimmed by 7 bases and V by 4 bases; bases with no gene match: 6. Looked up from germline, CDR1 is DFQATT and CDR2 is SNEGSKA (reference sequence). The chain's CDR3 is CSAIPSGGAYTQYF. As DNA, the CDR3 is TGCAGTGCTATACCTAGCGGGGGGGCATATACGCAGTATTTT.

This clonotype was picked up a small number of times. The gene calls are TRBV12-3 or TRBV12-4 and TRBJ1-5; 7 nucleotides agree with TRBD1. This CDR3 has 15 residues. Trimming removed 1 base from V and 3 bases from J; junction bases left unmatched: 3. CDR3 sequence (DNA): TGTGCCAGCAGTTTAGGGGGACAGTTCAATCAGCCCCAGCATTTT. As protein: CASSLGGQFNQPQHF.

A few counts support this clonotype. The gene calls are TRBV7-6 and TRBJ1-1, with 8 nucleotides matching TRBD1. The CDR3 spans 15 residues. J gave up 4 bases and V 1 base, and 5 bases lay outside the gene matches. Germline assignment: CDR1 SGHVS and CDR2 FNYEAQ. The CDR3 DNA reads TGTGCCAGCAGCTTAGGAACACAGGGGGGCACTGAAGCTTTCTTT. Its protein product is CASSLGTQGGTEAFF. Drawing the rest from reference TRBV7-6 and TRBJ1-1, the complete variable domain is GAGVSQSPRYKVTKRGQDVALRCDPISGHVSLYWYRQALGQGPEFLTYFNYEAQQDKSGLPNDRFSAERPEGSISTLTIQRTEQRDSAMYRCASSLGTQGGTEAFFGQGTRLTVV.

The chain employs TRBV12-3 or TRBV12-4 and TRBJ2-7; D is tentatively TRBD1 or TRBD2 (6 bases each). The CDR3 has 14 residues. V lost 5 bases to trimming and J lost 4 bases, with 15 bases between them. CDR3 coding DNA: TGTGCCAGCAGTCCGGGGGCTGATAGGTACGAGCAGTACTTC. Translated: CASSPGADRYEQYF.

V is TRBV28 and J is TRBJ2-7; 7 bases fit TRBD1. Germline V gene lookup returns CDR1 MDHEN and CDR2 SYDVKM. This CDR3 has 15 amino acids. The V and J ends lost 2 bases and 6 bases, in that order; junction bases with no gene match: 10. CDR3: CASSLHGTTGVEQYF. DNA of the CDR3: TGTGCCAGCAGTTTACATGGCACCACAGGGGTCGAGCAGTACTTC.

Only a few counts were recorded for this clonotype. CDR3 in amino acids: CASSIGGEGGRYTF. The CDR3 DNA reads TGTGCCAGTAGTATCGGGGGCGAGGGGGGCCGCTACACCTTC. The rearrangement uses TRBV19 and TRBJ1-2; perhaps TRBD1 as D (6 bases). Germline V gives CDR1 LNHDA, CDR2 SQIVND (reference sequence). Trimming pared 3 bases from V and 9 bases from J, leaving 17 bases between. The CDR3 has 14 amino acids.

This clonotype showed up just a few times. The V gene is TRBV7-8, the J gene TRBJ1-4; 10 positions agree with TRBD1. The CDR3 is 16 amino acids. Trimming cost V 0 bases and J 7 bases; bases outside gene matches: 5. Germline values: CDR1 SGHVS, CDR2 FQNEAQ. The CDR3 loop reads CASSLAFGDRGEKLFF. The CDR3 DNA reads as TGTGCCAGCAGCTTAGCTTTTGGGGACAGGGGTGAAAAACTGTTTTTT. Complete variable domain (other parts from reference TRBV7-8 and TRBJ1-4): GAGVSQSPRYKVAKRGQDVALRCDPISGHVSLFWYQQALGQGPEFLTYFQNEAQLDKSGLPSDRFFAERPEGSVSTLKIQRTQQEDSAVYLCASSLAFGDRGEKLFFGSGTQLSVL.

This clonotype was picked up a small number of times. The chain employs TRBV10-3 and TRBJ2-3; D unresolved. The CDR3 extends over 12 amino acids. In germline, CDR1 is ENHRY, CDR2 SYGVKD. V was clipped by 0 bases and J by 5 bases, with 3 bases between them. CDR3 DNA sequence: TGTGCCATCAGTGAGTCGAAAGATACGCAGTATTTT. Protein: CAISESKDTQYF.